This TCR beta chain is from a study of response to subunit inactivated influenza vaccine. TCRdb re-called the RT-PCR reads with MiXCR, one entry per CDR3 protein. The sample consists of about 540,000 distinct CDR3 sequences, around 21% of them appearing once. The germline gives CDR1 SGHTA, CDR2 FQGNSA. V was cut by 5 bases and J by 5 bases, with 12 bases left in between. CDR3 length: 14 amino acids. This same sample was also taken into another study, of T cells expressing NK-cell markers. From that paper: UMIs were included in TCR beta cDNA generated by 5'RACE template switching. According to the study, TCR beta repertoires originated from sorted CD3+CD56+NKG2C+, CD3+CD56+NKG2C- and CD3+CD56-NKG2C+ T cells. Topping the CD3+CD56-NKG2C+ fraction as well were these clonotypes, in a handful of donors. HCMV specificity was not established for the expanded NKG2C+ T cell clones.

This clonotype originated in a man over 45 who received an inactivated influenza vaccine. Sequencing was performed on CD4+ T cells sorted from PBMCs, taken 11 to 12 days after vaccination. V and J are TRBV7-2 and TRBJ1-4, with D perhaps TRBD1 (5 bases). The CDR3 region has the DNA TGTGCCAGCAGCCCGCCGGGACGCAATGAAAAACTGTTTTTT. Its translation: CASSPPGRNEKLFF. The entire variable domain, with the rest obtained from reference TRBV7-2 and TRBJ1-4, is as follows: GAGVSQSPSNKVTEKGKDVELRCDPISGHTALYWYRQSLGQGLEFLIYFQGNSAPDKSGLPSDRFSAERTGGSVSTLTIQRTQQEDSAVYLCASSPPGRNEKLFFGSGTQLSVL.